The 9 T cell receptor beta chains below all came from one sample that was sequenced in a study of blood T cell repertoires in COVID-19. The data were produced by immunoSEQ multiplex PCR, yet TCRdb's version contains in-frame clones alone and is incomplete. The data contain about 200,000 clones, around 85% of them singletons. Sequencing used peripheral blood. The receptors shown here come from a man aged 60-69 years with COVID-19, enrolled during active disease.

J is TRBJ2-6 and V is TRBV2; weak D call: TRBD1 (6 bases). The CDR3 has 15 amino acids. V lost 11 bases, J lost 4 bases, and 18 bases lay in between. In germline, CDR1 is SNHLY, CDR2 FYNNEI. CDR3 sequence reads: CAWQNRVPGANVLTF. As DNA, the CDR3 is TGTGCCTGGCAGAACAGGGTTCCCGGGGCCAACGTCCTGACTTTC.

This sequence joins TRBV24-1 and TRBJ2-3; tentatively, D is TRBD2 (6 bases). Per germline, CDR1 KGHDR and CDR2 SFDVKD. Trimming removed 7 bases from V and 2 bases from J, with 18 bases in between. This CDR3 is built from 16 residues. The chain's CDR3 is CATSAGRDSLTDTQYF. The DNA for the CDR3 is TGTGCCACCAGCGCCGGCCGGGACTCTCTCACAGATACGCAGTATTTT.

The CDR3 region has the DNA TGTGCTAGTGGTTTGGTAGTAAAGGGAGAATCACCCCTCCACTTT. It translates to CASGLVVKGESPLHF. The chain combines TRBV12-5 with TRBJ1-6, with unresolved D. V lost 0 bases and J 10 bases, leaving 13 bases between the germline ends. The CDR3 covers 15 residues. CDR1 LGHNT and CDR2 FRNRAP come from the germline V gene. Drawing the rest from reference TRBV12-5 and TRBJ1-6, the complete variable domain is DARVTQTPRHKVTEMGQEVTMRCQPILGHNTVFWYRQTMMQGLELLAYFRNRAPLDDSGMPKDRFSAEMPDATLATLKIQPSEPRDSAVYFCASGLVVKGESPLHFGNGTRLTVT.

The chain links TRBV18 to TRBJ2-7; 8 bases are shared with TRBD1. With 4 bases clipped from V and 3 bases from J, the junction kept 14 bases outside the gene matches. CDR3 length equals 17 residues. Germline CDR1 is KGHSH and CDR2 is LQKENI. CDR3 coding DNA: TGTGCCAGCTCACTTGCCCCGACAGGGGCTGCCTTCTACGAGCAGTACTTC. This gives the protein CASSLAPTGAAFYEQYF.

The chain couples TRBV4-1 to TRBJ2-7, with unresolved D. The germline V and J ends were trimmed by 4 bases and 2 bases, with 15 bases remaining between them. The CDR3 loop spans 15 amino acids. The germline CDR1 and CDR2 sequences are MGHRA and YSYEKL. The DNA for the CDR3 is TGCGCCAGCAGCCCTTCGCCCGTAGATCCCTACGAGCAGTACTTC. It is translated as CASSPSPVDPYEQYF.

Details on this clone: The sample carries other DNA sequences with the same CDR3. This chain uses TRBV4-2 with TRBJ1-2; 7 bases match TRBD1. With V trimmed by 0 bases and J by 6 bases, 4 bases remained unmatched. Germline values: CDR1 LGHNA, CDR2 YNFKEQ. The CDR3 totals 14 residues. The chain's CDR3 is CASSQDRTGDGYTF. The CDR3 bases are TGTGCCAGCAGCCAAGATCGGACAGGTGATGGCTACACCTTC.

This chain uses TRBV6-5 with TRBJ2-7; D may be TRBD1 (6 bases). V was cut by 9 bases and J by 0 bases, with 12 bases left in between. The CDR3 covers 13 residues. The germline gives CDR1 MNHEY, CDR2 SVGAGI. The CDR3 nucleotides read TGTGCCAGTTCCACAGGGATCTCCTACGAGCAGTACTTC. Translating gives CASSTGISYEQYF.

This clone showed up just a few times. This chain uses TRBV19 with TRBJ1-4; perhaps TRBD1 as D (6 bases). CDR3 length: 15 residues. V was pared by 9 bases and J by 6 bases, with 20 bases between. Germline CDR1 and CDR2: LNHDA and SQIVND (reference sequence). The CDR3 DNA sequence: TGTGCCAGCTCATGGGGGCAGGGGAAGTATGAAAAACTGTTTTTT. Amino acid sequence: CASSWGQGKYEKLFF. Combining the CDR3 with reference TRBV19 and TRBJ1-4 gives the whole variable domain DGGITQSPKYLFRKEGQNVTLSCEQNLNHDAMYWYRQDPGQGLRLIYYSQIVNDFQKGDIAEGYSVSREKKESFPLTVTSAQKNPTAFYLCASSWGQGKYEKLFFGSGTQLSVL.

J is TRBJ2-7 and V is TRBV6-5, with 7 bases lining up with TRBD2. Germline V CDR1 and CDR2: MNHEY, SVGAGI. The CDR3 covers 15 residues. Trimming cost V 7 bases and J 3 bases; bases outside gene matches: 12. CDR3 coding DNA: TGTGCCAGCATGCCCATGGGGGACTACCGCTACGAGCAGTACTTC. Amino acid sequence: CASMPMGDYRYEQYF.